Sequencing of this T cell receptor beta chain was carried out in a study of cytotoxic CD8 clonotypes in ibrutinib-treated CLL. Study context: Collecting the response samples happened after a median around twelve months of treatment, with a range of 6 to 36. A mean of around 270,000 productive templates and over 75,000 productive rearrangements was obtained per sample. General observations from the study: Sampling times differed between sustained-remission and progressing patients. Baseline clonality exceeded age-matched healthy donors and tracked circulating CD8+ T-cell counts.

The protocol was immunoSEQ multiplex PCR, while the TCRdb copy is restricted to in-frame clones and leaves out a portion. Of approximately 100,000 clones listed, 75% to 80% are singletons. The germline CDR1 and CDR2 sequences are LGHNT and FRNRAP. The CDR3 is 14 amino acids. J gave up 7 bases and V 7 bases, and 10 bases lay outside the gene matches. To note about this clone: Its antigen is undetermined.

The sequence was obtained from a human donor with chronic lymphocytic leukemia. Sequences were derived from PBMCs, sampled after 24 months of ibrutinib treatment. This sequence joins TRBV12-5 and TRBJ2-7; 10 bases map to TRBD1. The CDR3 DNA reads TGTGCTAGTGCCCTCGGACAGGGGGTCCGGGAGCAGTACTTC. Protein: CASALGQGVREQYF.